Only a few counts were recorded for the clone carrying this T cell receptor beta chain. This sample was taken from a study of patients and donors after allogeneic stem cell transplantation. The germline gives CDR1 SGHVS, CDR2 FNYEAQ. CDR3 length equals 20 residues. The V segment lost 1 base and the J segment 2 bases; nucleotides outside the gene matches: 6. TCRdb redid the calling of the RT-PCR reads with MiXCR, one entry per CDR3 protein. This sample yields about a million distinct CDR3 sequences, of which approximately 18% are seen a single time; 6% belongs to the top ten. The V and J genes are TRBV7-6 and TRBJ2-6, with 15 bases that match TRBD2. The sequence derives from a human donor who was either an allogeneic HSCT recipient or a stem cell or donor lymphocyte infusion donor (not recorded which). It is not recorded whose cells these are; they may come from a transplant donor. The source material was blood, either unsorted or a sorted T cell fraction (not recorded which). Written as DNA, the CDR3 is TGTGCCAGCAGCTTAGGGTCGGGACTAGCGGGAGGAACTGGGGCCAACGTCCTGACTTTC. Translated, it gives CASSLGSGLAGGTGANVLTF.